Presented here are 31 T cell receptor beta chains from one specimen sequenced in a study of T-cell reconstitution after alpha-beta-depleted transplantation in children. TCRbeta library preparation incorporated unique molecular identifiers. TCRdb analysed the PCR reads with MiXCR anew, one entry per CDR3 protein. The sample lists 600,000 to 700,000 distinct CDR3 sequences, roughly 14% seen once, with about 0.79% in the top ten. The sample in question was PBMCs, obtained before TCRalphabeta/CD19-depleted stem cell transplant. These receptors were obtained from a girl aged 2-10 years with congenital amegakaryocytic thrombocytopenia, due to receive a stem cell transplant.

The chain is built from TRBV5-1 and TRBJ2-1; D is possibly TRBD2 (6 bases). V lost 4 bases and J lost 8, with 16 bases in between. The V gene's germline CDR1 is SGHRS and CDR2 YFSETQ. The CDR3 is 14 residues long. The CDR3, as DNA: TGCGCCAGCAGCGGGAGGACGGCTGGGGATGAGCAGTTCTTC. It is translated as CASSGRTAGDEQFF.

This clonotype was counted between two and nine times. The V gene is TRBV2, the J gene TRBJ2-2; 16 bases match TRBD2. V dropped 5 bases and J dropped 1; count of bases not matched to a gene: 16. The CDR3 length is 22 residues. In germline, CDR1 is SNHLY, CDR2 FYNNEI. The CDR3 loop is CASSRTAGTSGRADWNTGELFF. The CDR3 DNA reads TGTGCCAGCAGTAGAACTGCCGGGACTAGCGGGAGGGCCGACTGGAACACCGGGGAGCTGTTTTTT.

This clonotype was observed a handful of times. The chain links TRBV29-1 to TRBJ2-2; D uncertain. V was pared by 0 bases and J by 8 bases, with 1 base between. The length of the CDR3 is 10 residues. Germline V gene lookup returns CDR1 SQVTM and CDR2 ANQGSEA. CDR3 region: CSVEEGELFF. In DNA, the CDR3 is TGCAGCGTTGAAGAAGGGGAGCTGTTTTTT.

V is TRBV21-1 and J is TRBJ2-7; TRBD1 is the table's D call, not checked against the DNA. TRBV21-1 represents a pseudogene. The CDR3 spans 12 residues. As DNA, the CDR3 is TGTGCCAGCAGGCCCGGGCCCTACGAGCAGTACTTC. Translation gives CASRPGPYEQYF.

The gene calls are TRBV5-1 and TRBJ2-5, with 11 bases that match TRBD2. CDR3 length equals 14 residues. The germline V gene encodes CDR1 SGHRS and CDR2 YFSETQ. V lost 6 bases and J lost 3; bases outside the gene matches: 4. The CDR3 coding sequence is TGCGCCAGCACCGGGACTAGCGGTAAAGAGACCCAGTACTTC. Its protein product is CASTGTSGKETQYF.

This clonotype was seen repeatedly, ten times or more. The chain couples TRBV5-1 to TRBJ2-3, with TRBD1 as a possible D gene (5 bases). Germline CDR1 and CDR2: SGHRS and YFSETQ. Trimming removed 2 bases from V and 3 bases from J, with 10 bases in between. This CDR3 is 14 amino acids long. The DNA of the CDR3 is TGCGCCAGCAGCTTATACAGGTTTACAGATACGCAGTATTTT. This sequence encodes CASSLYRFTDTQYF.

Regarding this clonotype: This may be a read error: a much more frequent sequence differs by one nucleotide. The rearrangement uses TRBV6-1 and TRBJ2-4; 7 bases agree with TRBD1. CDR3 length equals 14 residues. Germline V lookup: CDR1 MNHNS, CDR2 SASEGT. DNA of the CDR3: TGTGCCAGCAGCCTCGACAGGGCCCAAAACGTTCAGTACTTC. Translation: CASSLDRAQNVQYF.

This clonotype was found a few times. This chain connects TRBV7-8 to TRBJ2-5, with unresolved D. V lost 5 bases and J 5 bases, leaving 21 bases between the germline ends. Germline V CDR1 and CDR2: SGHVS, FQNEAQ. The CDR3 is 16 residues long. CDR3 bases: TGTGCCAGCAGCCCTCAACCCGGTCCTCGGGTGGAGACCCAGTACTTC. Its translation is CASSPQPGPRVETQYF.

At least ten counts were recorded for this clonotype. This chain uses TRBV12-3 or TRBV12-4 with TRBJ2-3; TRBD2 agrees at 8 bases. The CDR3 runs to 17 residues. J gave up 5 bases and V 7 bases, and 17 bases lay outside the gene matches. This CDR3 reads CASNPLGYGRGGDTQYF. The CDR3 region has the DNA TGTGCCAGCAACCCACTGGGTTACGGGAGGGGTGGAGATACGCAGTATTTT.

In its sample, this clonotype was seen many times. V gene TRBV12-3 or TRBV12-4 combines with J gene TRBJ2-1, with 9 bases fitting TRBD2. J lost 6 bases, V lost 3 bases, and 21 bases had no gene match. The CDR3 spans 20 residues. The CDR3 here is CASSFPRVAGATPSGNEQFF. CDR3 in DNA: TGTGCCAGCAGTTTCCCTCGGGTAGCGGGAGCAACCCCTTCAGGCAATGAGCAGTTCTTC.

J is TRBJ2-1 and V is TRBV20-1; 10 nucleotides align to TRBD2. CDR3 length equals 21 residues. The V segment lost 8 bases and the J segment 0 bases; nucleotides outside the gene matches: 25. CDR1 DFQATT and CDR2 SNEGSKA come from the germline V gene (reference sequence). The CDR3 is CSSKSAGLSLAGVSSYNEQFF. For the CDR3, the DNA is TGCAGTTCTAAGAGTGCGGGTTTAAGTCTAGCGGGAGTGAGCTCCTACAATGAGCAGTTCTTC.

This clonotype was picked up many times. J is TRBJ2-3 and V is TRBV27; 7 nucleotides align to TRBD1. The CDR3 has 14 amino acids. The J segment lost 1 base and the V segment lost 6 bases, leaving 4 bases of the junction unmatched. In germline, CDR1 is MNHEY, CDR2 SMNVEV (reference sequence). The chain's CDR3 is CASSRDSGTDTQYF. The CDR3 bases are TGTGCCAGCAGCCGGGACAGTGGCACAGATACGCAGTATTTT.

This chain connects TRBV5-1 to TRBJ1-5; unclear D gene. This CDR3 region has 14 residues. Deletions cut 7 bases from V and 3 bases from J, with 14 bases between. The germline CDR1 and CDR2 sequences are SGHRS and YFSETQ. The CDR3 reads CASLDDGSNQPQHF. As DNA, the CDR3 is TGCGCCAGCCTAGACGACGGTTCCAATCAGCCCCAGCATTTT.

This clonotype was seen repeatedly, ten times or more. The chain is built from TRBV12-3 or TRBV12-4 and TRBJ2-2, with D hard to call. Between the trimmed V and J ends, which lost 6 bases and 6 bases, there was a span of 17 bases. The CDR3 has 15 residues. The CDR3: CASSKIISGAGELFF. The CDR3 DNA reads TGTGCCAGCAGCAAAATAATTTCTGGGGCCGGGGAGCTGTTTTTT.

The chain has TRBV6-5 and TRBJ1-1; unclear D gene. The V gene's germline CDR1 is MNHEY and CDR2 SVGAGI. V gave up 0 bases and J gave up 4 bases, with 21 bases separating them. CDR3 size: 18 residues. The CDR3 is CASSYSIRDDTLGTEAFF. Here the CDR3 DNA reads TGTGCCAGCAGTTACTCAATACGAGACGATACCCTTGGCACTGAAGCTTTCTTT.

This sequence joins TRBV5-1 and TRBJ2-7; D is uncertain. In germline, CDR1 is SGHRS, CDR2 YFSETQ. The CDR3 has 14 residues. V lost 1 base and J 7 bases, leaving 15 bases between the germline ends. The CDR3 spells CASSLLPFSREQYF. CDR3 sequence (DNA): TGCGCCAGCAGCTTGCTCCCATTCTCGCGAGAGCAGTACTTC.

At least ten counts were recorded for this clonotype. This rearrangement joins TRBV4-2 to TRBJ2-1; 7 nucleotides align to TRBD2. The germline V gene has CDR1 LGHNA and CDR2 YNFKEQ. The CDR3 runs 18 residues. Losses at the gene ends were 4 bases for V and 0 bases for J; bases not matched to a gene: 12. CDR3 DNA: TGTGCCAGCAGCCCGAAGGCCGGTCGGACTAGCTCCTACAATGAGCAGTTCTTC. Protein sequence: CASSPKAGRTSSYNEQFF.

The table lists this clonotype with many counts. The chain carries TRBV10-3 and TRBJ1-1; a possible D gene is TRBD1 (6 bases). Germline loops: CDR1 ENHRY, CDR2 SYGVKD. The CDR3 is made up of 13 amino acids. Trimming took off 10 bases at V and 3 bases at J, with 15 bases between the two ends. DNA of the CDR3: TGTGCCACCGTGCAGGGGACGGACACTGAAGCTTTCTTT. This gives the protein CATVQGTDTEAFF.

The chain joins TRBV5-1 to TRBJ2-5, with D perhaps matching TRBD1 (6 bases). The germline V gene encodes CDR1 SGHRS and CDR2 YFSETQ. The CDR3 runs to 15 residues. V was clipped by 3 bases and J by 4 bases, with 16 bases between them. CDR3 in DNA: TGCGCCAGCAGCTCGACAGGATATTGGGCAGAGACCCAGTACTTC. Translation gives CASSSTGYWAETQYF.

V is TRBV14 and J is TRBJ1-2; 8 positions agree with TRBD1. The germline V gene encodes CDR1 SGHDN and CDR2 FVKESK. J lost 2 bases, V lost 4 bases, and 6 bases had no gene match. The CDR3 is made up of 15 amino acids. The CDR3 spells CASSPRTGWNYGYTF. The CDR3 DNA is TGTGCCAGCAGCCCGAGGACAGGGTGGAACTATGGCTACACCTTC.

The V and J genes are TRBV30 and TRBJ2-1, with D uncertain. V was shortened by 2 bases and J by 2 bases, with 16 bases between the two germline ends. CDR1 and CDR2 (germline): GTSNPN, SVGIG (reference sequence). CDR3 size: 16 residues. The CDR3 DNA follows: TGTGCCTGGAGTCTAATGGGCTTTGGGGCCTACAATGAGCAGTTCTTC. Translation gives CAWSLMGFGAYNEQFF.

This clonotype was observed a handful of times. This chain joins TRBV4-1 and TRBJ2-2; tentatively, D is TRBD2 (5 bases). There are 16 residues in the CDR3. Germline V lookup: CDR1 MGHRA, CDR2 YSYEKL. Trimming took off 4 bases at V and 0 bases at J, with 12 bases between the two ends. The CDR3: CASSPSSSPNTGELFF. In DNA, the CDR3 is TGCGCCAGCAGCCCATCTAGCTCACCGAACACCGGGGAGCTGTTTTTT.

This clonotype was recorded at least ten times. This chain joins TRBV20-1 and TRBJ2-7, with 11 bases matching TRBD2. Losses at the gene ends were 5 bases for V and 2 bases for J; bases not matched to a gene: 8. The germline V gene encodes CDR1 DFQATT and CDR2 SNEGSKA (reference sequence). This CDR3 has 15 amino acids. The CDR3 nucleotides read TGCAGTGCTGGCGGACTAGCGGGTATCCCCTACGAGCAGTACTTC. Translated: CSAGGLAGIPYEQYF.

This clonotype appeared a few times. The chain joins TRBV28 to TRBJ1-5, with 9 bases matching TRBD1. Germline CDR1 reads MDHEN; CDR2 reads SYDVKM. The CDR3 extends over 16 amino acids. Germline trimming cut 5 bases from V and 3 bases from J; bases unmatched to any gene: 8. The CDR3 nucleotides are TGTGCCAGCAGTACCGGGACAGGGTTGGTCAATCAGCCCCAGCATTTT. This translates into CASSTGTGLVNQPQHF.

Only a few counts were recorded for this clonotype. V usage is TRBV5-1 and J usage is TRBJ2-5, with 9 bases that match TRBD1. Germline V gene lookup returns CDR1 SGHRS and CDR2 YFSETQ. The CDR3 extends over 15 amino acids. The V and J ends lost 4 bases and 5 bases, in that order; junction bases with no gene match: 9. The CDR3 spells CASSNGDRDDETQYF. DNA of the CDR3: TGCGCCAGCAGCAATGGGGACAGGGACGACGAGACCCAGTACTTC.

A few counts support this clonotype. This chain uses TRBV5-1 with TRBJ2-7, with a tentative D call TRBD2 (5 bases). This CDR3 comprises 14 residues. CDR1 is SGHRS and CDR2 is YFSETQ in the germline V gene. Trimming removed 4 bases at V and 0 bases at J, with 11 bases between. CDR3 region: CASSADSSSYEQYF. CDR3 DNA sequence: TGCGCCAGCAGCGCGGACTCCAGCTCCTACGAGCAGTACTTC.

This chain connects TRBV5-1 to TRBJ1-1; D not certain. The V end was cut by 5 bases, the J end by 0 bases, with 23 bases between. The V gene's germline CDR1 is SGHRS and CDR2 YFSETQ. This CDR3 region has 18 residues. The DNA for the CDR3 is TGCGCCAGCAGAGATACTCTCCTTCCTAGGACTGTGAACACTGAAGCTTTCTTT. The encoded protein is CASRDTLLPRTVNTEAFF.

The sample holds a few counts of this clonotype. The chain joins TRBV25-1 to TRBJ2-5; D may match TRBD1 or TRBD2 (5 bases each). This CDR3 spans 16 amino acids. CDR1 is MGHDK and CDR2 is SYGVNS in the germline V gene. V gave up 1 base and J gave up 3 bases, with 15 bases separating them. This CDR3 is CASSEWGSGRKETQYF. In nucleotides, the CDR3 is TGTGCCAGCAGTGAATGGGGCAGCGGACGGAAAGAGACCCAGTACTTC.

This clonotype showed up many times. V is TRBV29-1 and J is TRBJ2-5; 8 bases match TRBD1. Germline CDR1 reads SQVTM; CDR2 reads ANQGSEA. CDR3 size: 13 residues. V lost 6 bases and J lost 1; bases outside the gene matches: 4. The DNA of the CDR3 is TGCAGCGTGGTGACAGGGGCCCAAGAGACCCAGTACTTC. This encodes CSVVTGAQETQYF.

There are a few counts of this clonotype. The chain recombines TRBV5-1 with TRBJ1-2, with 9 bases that match TRBD1. Germline V gene lookup returns CDR1 SGHRS and CDR2 YFSETQ. V lost 4 bases to trimming and J lost 4 bases; unmatched junction nucleotides: 5. The CDR3 contains 14 residues. The CDR3 DNA reads as TGCGCCAGCAGCGAAACAGGGGGCGGCTATGGCTACACCTTC. Translating gives CASSETGGGYGYTF.

This clonotype was observed a handful of times. The chain carries TRBV5-5 and TRBJ1-1; tentative D call: TRBD1 (5 bases). The CDR3 is made up of 17 amino acids. The V gene's germline CDR1 is SGHKS and CDR2 YYEKEE (reference sequence). V dropped 0 bases and J dropped 2 bases, with 17 bases sitting between them. DNA for the CDR3: TGTGCCAGCAGCTTGGCCGAATGGAGCAGGGACAACACTGAAGCTTTCTTT. Protein product: CASSLAEWSRDNTEAFF.